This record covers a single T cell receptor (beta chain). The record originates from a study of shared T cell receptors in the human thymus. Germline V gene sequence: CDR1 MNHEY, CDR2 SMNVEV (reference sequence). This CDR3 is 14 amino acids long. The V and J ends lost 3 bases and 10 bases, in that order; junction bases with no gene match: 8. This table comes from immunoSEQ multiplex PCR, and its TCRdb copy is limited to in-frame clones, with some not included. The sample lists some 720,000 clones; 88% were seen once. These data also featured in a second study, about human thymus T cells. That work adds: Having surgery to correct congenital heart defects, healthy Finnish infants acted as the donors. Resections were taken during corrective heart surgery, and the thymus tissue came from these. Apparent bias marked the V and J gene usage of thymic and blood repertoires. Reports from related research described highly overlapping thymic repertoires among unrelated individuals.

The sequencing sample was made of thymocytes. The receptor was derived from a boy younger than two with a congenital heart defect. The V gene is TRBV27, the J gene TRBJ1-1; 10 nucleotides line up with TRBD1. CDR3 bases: TGTGCCAGCAGTTTGATTGGGACAGGGGAAGGAGCTTTCTTT. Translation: CASSLIGTGEGAFF.